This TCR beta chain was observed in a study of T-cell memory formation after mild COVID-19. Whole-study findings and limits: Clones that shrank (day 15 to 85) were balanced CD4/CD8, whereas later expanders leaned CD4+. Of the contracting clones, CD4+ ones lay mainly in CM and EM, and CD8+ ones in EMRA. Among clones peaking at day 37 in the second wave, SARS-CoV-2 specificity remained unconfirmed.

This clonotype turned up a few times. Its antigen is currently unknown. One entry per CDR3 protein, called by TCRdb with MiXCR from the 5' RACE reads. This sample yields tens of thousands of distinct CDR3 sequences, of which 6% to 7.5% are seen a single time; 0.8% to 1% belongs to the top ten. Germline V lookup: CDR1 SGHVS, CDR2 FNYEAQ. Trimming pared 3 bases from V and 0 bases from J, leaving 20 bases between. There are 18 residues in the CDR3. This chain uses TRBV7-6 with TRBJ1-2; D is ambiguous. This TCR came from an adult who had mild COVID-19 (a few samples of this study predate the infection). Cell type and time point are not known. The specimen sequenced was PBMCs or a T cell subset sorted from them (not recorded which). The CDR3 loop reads CASSFLLRRTGANYGYTF. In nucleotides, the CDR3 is TGTGCCAGCAGCTTCCTCCTACGACGGACTGGGGCTAACTATGGCTACACCTTC. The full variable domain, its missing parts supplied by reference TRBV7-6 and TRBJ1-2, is GAGVSQSPRYKVTKRGQDVALRCDPISGHVSLYWYRQALGQGPEFLTYFNYEAQQDKSGLPNDRFSAERPEGSISTLTIQRTEQRDSAMYRCASSFLLRRTGANYGYTFGSGTRLTVV.